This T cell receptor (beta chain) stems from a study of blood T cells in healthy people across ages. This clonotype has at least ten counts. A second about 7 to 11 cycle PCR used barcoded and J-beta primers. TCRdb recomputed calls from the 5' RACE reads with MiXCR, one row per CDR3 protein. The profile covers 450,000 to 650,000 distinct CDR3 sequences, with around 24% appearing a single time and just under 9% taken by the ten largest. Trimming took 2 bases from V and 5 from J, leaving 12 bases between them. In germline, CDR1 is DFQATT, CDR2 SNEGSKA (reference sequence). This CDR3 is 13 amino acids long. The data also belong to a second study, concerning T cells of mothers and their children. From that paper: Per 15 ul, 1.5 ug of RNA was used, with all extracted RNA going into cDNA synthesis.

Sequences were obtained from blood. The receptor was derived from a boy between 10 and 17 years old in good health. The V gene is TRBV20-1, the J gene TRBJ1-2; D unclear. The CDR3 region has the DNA TGCAGTGCTAGACCGACCCAGCTTTATGGCTACACCTTC. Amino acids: CSARPTQLYGYTF.